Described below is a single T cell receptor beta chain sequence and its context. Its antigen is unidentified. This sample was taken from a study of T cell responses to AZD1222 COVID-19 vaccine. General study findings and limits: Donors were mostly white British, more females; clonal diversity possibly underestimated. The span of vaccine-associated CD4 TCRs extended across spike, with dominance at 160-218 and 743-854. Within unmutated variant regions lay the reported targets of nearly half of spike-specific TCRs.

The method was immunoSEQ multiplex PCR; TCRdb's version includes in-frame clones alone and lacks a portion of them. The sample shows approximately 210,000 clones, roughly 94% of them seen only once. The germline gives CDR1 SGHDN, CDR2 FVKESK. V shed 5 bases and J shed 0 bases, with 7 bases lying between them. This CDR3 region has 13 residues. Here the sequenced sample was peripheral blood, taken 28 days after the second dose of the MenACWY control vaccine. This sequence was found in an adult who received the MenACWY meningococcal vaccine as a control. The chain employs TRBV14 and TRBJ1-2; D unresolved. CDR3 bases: TGTGCCAGCAGCATCGGTTCTAACTATGGCTACACCTTC. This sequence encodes CASSIGSNYGYTF. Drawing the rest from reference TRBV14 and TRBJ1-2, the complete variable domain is EAGVTQFPSHSVIEKGQTVTLRCDPISGHDNLYWYRRVMGKEIKFLLHFVKESKQDESGMPNNRFLAERTGGTYSTLKVQPAELEDSGVYFCASSIGSNYGYTFGSGTRLTVV.